This T cell receptor (beta chain) emerged from a study of blood T cell repertoires in COVID-19. The V and J ends lost 5 bases and 6 bases, in that order; junction bases with no gene match: 14. This CDR3 has 17 residues. CDR1 KGHDR and CDR2 SFDVKD come from the germline V gene. Per the authors' pipeline: Counts of nucleated cells, estimated from reference gene primer amplification, were obtained. Libraries were prepared by immunoSEQ multiplex PCR; TCRdb keeps only in-frame clonotypes and omits some of them. Clonal size and the V and J genes are those of that table, whereas D and trimming came from the DNA. Of 250,000 to 350,000 clones listed, around 89% are singletons.

The sequencing sample was made of peripheral blood. The J gene is TRBJ2-3, the V gene TRBV24-1; 9 positions agree with TRBD2. The source is a man aged 30 to 39 with acute or convalescent COVID-19. This CDR3 is CATSAPLGGRALDTQYF. For the CDR3, the DNA is TGTGCCACCAGTGCTCCCCTTGGCGGGAGGGCCCTGGATACGCAGTATTTT.